A single sample is the source of the 12 T cell receptor beta chains below, sequenced in a study of post-analysis software for immune sequencing data. The study, taken as a whole, reports: The five TRBV segments detected at higher frequency in patients than in controls included TRBV5-6, TRBV5-1 and TRBV20-1.

Their antigens are not known. TCR beta cDNA libraries had unique molecular identifiers. Each CDR3 protein gets one entry after TCRdb re-called the PCR reads with MiXCR. The data hold approximately 460,000 distinct CDR3 sequences, with over 35% observed a single time. The sample comprised blood. Receptors originate from a girl aged 5 to 17 with multiple sclerosis.

This clonotype was counted only a few times. The CDR3 DNA reads TGTGCCAGCAGGCGAAGGACAGATTCCTACGAGCAGTACTTC. Its protein product is CASRRRTDSYEQYF. V gene TRBV12-3 or TRBV12-4 combines with J gene TRBJ2-7, with D perhaps matching TRBD1 (6 bases). Trimming removed 6 bases at V and 1 base at J, with 13 bases between. The CDR3 is 14 amino acids.

The chain employs TRBV12-3 or TRBV12-4 and TRBJ1-2, with a weak D call TRBD1 (5 bases). The V and J ends lost 3 bases and 6 bases respectively, with 11 bases between them. The CDR3 is made up of 13 amino acids. DNA of the CDR3: TGTGCCAGCAGTTTCTGGCAGGGTGATGGCTACACCTTC. It translates to CASSFWQGDGYTF.

The genes are TRBV7-9 and TRBJ2-7, with D perhaps matching TRBD2 (6 bases). CDR3 length equals 15 residues. Trimming removed 6 bases from V and 7 bases from J, with 22 bases in between. Germline CDR1 and CDR2: SEHNR and FQNEAQ (reference sequence). The CDR3 bases are TGTGCCAGCAGACACCCCGGGGGTCGACCGGGAGAGCAGTACTTC. Encoded protein: CASRHPGGRPGEQYF.

The chain is built from TRBV10-3 and TRBJ2-5; D is possibly TRBD2 (6 bases). The ends were cut back, 6 bases at V and 2 bases at J, with 10 bases in the middle. Germline V CDR1 and CDR2: ENHRY, SYGVKD. The CDR3 contains 13 residues. The CDR3 nucleotides read TGTGCCATCAGAAGACTAGTTCAAGAGACCCAGTACTTC. This translates into CAIRRLVQETQYF.

V usage is TRBV7-3 and J usage is TRBJ2-1, with D possibly TRBD1 on 6 matching bases. Trimming stripped 5 bases from V and 5 bases from J, with 10 bases between. CDR3 length: 13 amino acids. Germline V lookup: CDR1 SGHTA, CDR2 FQGTGA. CDR3 protein: CASSRDKNNEQFF. DNA for the CDR3: TGTGCCAGCAGCCGGGACAAAAACAATGAGCAGTTCTTC.

The chain employs TRBV20-1 and TRBJ2-5, with 13 nucleotides matching TRBD2. The CDR3 length is 16 residues. Germline CDR1 reads DFQATT; CDR2 reads SNEGSKA (reference sequence). The DNA for the CDR3 is TGCAGCCTTCGACTAGCGGGAGGATGGGAGACAGAGACCCAGTACTTC. Amino acids: CSLRLAGGWETETQYF.

This clonotype has at least ten counts. The chain links TRBV29-1 to TRBJ2-1; 8 bases match TRBD2. CDR1 and CDR2 from the germline V gene are SQVTM and ANQGSEA. CDR3 length: 12 amino acids. Unmatched junction bases numbered 0, after V lost 0 bases and J lost 8 bases. CDR3 nucleotides: TGCAGCGTTGAAGAGACTAGCGATGAGCAGTTCTTC. Translation gives CSVEETSDEQFF.

CDR3 nucleotides: TGTGCCACCAGTGACGGGAGCTCAGATACGCAGTATTTT. Its translation is CATSDGSSDTQYF. The rearrangement links TRBV24-1 to TRBJ2-3; maybe TRBD2 (6 bases). Between the trimmed V and J ends, which lost 4 bases and 4 bases, there was a span of 8 bases. The CDR3 loop spans 13 amino acids. Germline CDR1 and CDR2: KGHDR and SFDVKD.

The chain carries TRBV18 and TRBJ2-7; tentative D call: TRBD1 (5 bases). The CDR3 is 17 amino acids. Germline CDR1 reads KGHSH; CDR2 reads LQKENI. Trimming took 2 bases from V and 4 from J, leaving 21 bases between them. The CDR3 region has the DNA TGTGCCAGCTCACCAAGACCTTCCCGGACAACGGAGTACGAGCAGTACTTC. Protein sequence: CASSPRPSRTTEYEQYF.

This clonotype was picked up a small number of times. The junction shows a germline mismatch at one end, possibly a read error. The chain employs TRBV6-5 and TRBJ2-1, with TRBD2 identical over 10 bases. CDR1 and CDR2 from the germline V gene are MNHEY and SVGAGI. This CDR3 is 15 amino acids long. The CDR3 coding sequence is TGTGCCAACAGTAAAAGCGGGAGGGCCGGCAATGAGCAGTTCTTC. Encoded protein: CANSKSGRAGNEQFF.

There are a few counts of this clonotype. V is TRBV5-1 and J is TRBJ1-1, with TRBD1 as a possible D gene (6 bases). Germline V CDR1 and CDR2: SGHRS, YFSETQ. V dropped 2 bases and J dropped 7 bases, with 15 bases sitting between them. The CDR3 is 14 residues long. CDR3 sequence (DNA): TGCGCCAGCAGCTTAGTCGGGGGGCAGGGTGAAGCTTTCTTT. Translated: CASSLVGGQGEAFF.

The rearrangement uses TRBV12-3 or TRBV12-4 and TRBJ1-1, with 7 positions matching TRBD1. V lost 5 bases to trimming and J lost 7 bases; unmatched junction nucleotides: 7. The length of the CDR3 is 13 residues. Here the CDR3 reads CASSAGGLIEAFF. CDR3 bases: TGTGCCAGCAGTGCAGGGGGGCTCATTGAAGCTTTCTTT.